The present TCR beta chain was sequenced within a study of T cell responses to AZD1222 COVID-19 vaccine. Study-level points and caveats: Of the AZD1222 recipients, only 5 or 6 were seropositive at baseline.

Sequencing was performed with immunoSEQ multiplex PCR; in TCRdb, only in-frame clones are kept and a portion is missing. The data contain approximately 150,000 clones, under 95% of them singletons. This clone has a single count. Its antigen is currently unknown. Germline V lookup: CDR1 KGHDR, CDR2 SFDVKD. The CDR3 runs to 15 residues. The ends lost 3 bases at V and 7 bases at J; junction bases unmatched: 10. This chain connects TRBV24-1 to TRBJ1-2, with TRBD1 matching 7 bases. This TCR came from an adult who received the AZD1222 COVID-19 vaccine. Sample: peripheral blood, taken 28 days after the second AZD1222 dose. The CDR3: CATSDPSTGAPGYTF. For the CDR3, the DNA is TGTGCCACCAGTGATCCCTCCACAGGGGCGCCTGGCTACACCTTC.